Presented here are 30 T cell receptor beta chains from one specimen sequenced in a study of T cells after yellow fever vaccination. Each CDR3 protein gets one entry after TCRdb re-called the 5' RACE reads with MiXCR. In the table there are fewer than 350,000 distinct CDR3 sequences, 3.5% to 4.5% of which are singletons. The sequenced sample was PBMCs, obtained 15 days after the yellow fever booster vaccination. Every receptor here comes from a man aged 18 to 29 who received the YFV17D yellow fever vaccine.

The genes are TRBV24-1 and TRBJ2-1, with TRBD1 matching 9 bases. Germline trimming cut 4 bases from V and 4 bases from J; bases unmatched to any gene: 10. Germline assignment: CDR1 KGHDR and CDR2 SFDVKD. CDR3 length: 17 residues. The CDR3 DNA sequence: TGTGCCACCAGTGACGCTGGAGGACAGGGGACATACAATGAGCAGTTCTTC. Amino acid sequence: CATSDAGGQGTYNEQFF.

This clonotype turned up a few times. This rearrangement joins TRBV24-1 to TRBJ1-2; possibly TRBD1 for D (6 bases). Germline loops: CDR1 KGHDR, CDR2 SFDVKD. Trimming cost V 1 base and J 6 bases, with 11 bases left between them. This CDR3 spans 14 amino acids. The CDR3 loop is CATSDFPDSNGYTF. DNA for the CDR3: TGTGCCACCAGTGATTTTCCGGACAGTAATGGCTACACCTTC.

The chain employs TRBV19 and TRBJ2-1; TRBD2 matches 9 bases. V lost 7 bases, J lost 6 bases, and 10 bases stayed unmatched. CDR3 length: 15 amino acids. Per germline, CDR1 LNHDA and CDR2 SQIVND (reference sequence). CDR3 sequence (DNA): TGTGCCAGTATAAGTACCCTAGCGGGGAGCAATGAGCAGTTCTTC. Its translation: CASISTLAGSNEQFF.

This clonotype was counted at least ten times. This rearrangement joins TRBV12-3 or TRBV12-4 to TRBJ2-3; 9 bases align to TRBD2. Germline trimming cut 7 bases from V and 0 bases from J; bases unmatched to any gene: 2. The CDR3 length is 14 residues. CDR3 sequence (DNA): TGTGCCAGCATCAGCGGGGGGAGCACAGATACGCAGTATTTT. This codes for CASISGGSTDTQYF.

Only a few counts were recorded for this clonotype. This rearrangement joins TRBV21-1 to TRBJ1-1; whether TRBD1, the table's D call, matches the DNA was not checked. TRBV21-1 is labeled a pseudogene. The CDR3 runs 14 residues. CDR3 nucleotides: TGTGCCAGGGCGGGGACACCGGGGTATGCTGAAGCTTTCTTT. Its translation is CARAGTPGYAEAFF.

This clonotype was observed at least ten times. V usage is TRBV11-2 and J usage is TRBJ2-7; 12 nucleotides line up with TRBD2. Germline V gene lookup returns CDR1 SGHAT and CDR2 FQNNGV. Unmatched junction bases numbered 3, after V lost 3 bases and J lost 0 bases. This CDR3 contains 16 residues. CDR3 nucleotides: TGTGCCAGCAGCTTTACTAGCGGGGGGAGCTCCTACGAGCAGTACGTC. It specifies CASSFTSGGSSYEQYV.

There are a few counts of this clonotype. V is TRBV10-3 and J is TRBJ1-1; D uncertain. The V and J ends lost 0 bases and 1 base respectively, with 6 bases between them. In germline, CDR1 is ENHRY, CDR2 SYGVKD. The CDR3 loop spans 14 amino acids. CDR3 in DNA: TGTGCCATCAGTGAGTCAGGCCAGAACACTGAAGCTTTCTTT. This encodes CAISESGQNTEAFF.

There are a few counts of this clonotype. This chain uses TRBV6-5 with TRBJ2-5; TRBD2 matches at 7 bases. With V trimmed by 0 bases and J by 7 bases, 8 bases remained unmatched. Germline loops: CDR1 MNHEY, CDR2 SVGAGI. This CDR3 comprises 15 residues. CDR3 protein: CASSYSASGGGTQYF. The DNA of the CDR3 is TGTGCCAGCAGTTACTCGGCTAGCGGCGGGGGGACCCAGTACTTC.

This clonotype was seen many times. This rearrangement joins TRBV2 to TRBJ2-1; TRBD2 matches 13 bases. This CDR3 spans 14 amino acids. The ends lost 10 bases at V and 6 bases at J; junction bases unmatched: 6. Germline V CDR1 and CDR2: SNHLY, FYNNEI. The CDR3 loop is CAIPGTSGANEQFF. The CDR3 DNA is TGTGCCATACCCGGGACTAGCGGGGCCAATGAGCAGTTCTTC.

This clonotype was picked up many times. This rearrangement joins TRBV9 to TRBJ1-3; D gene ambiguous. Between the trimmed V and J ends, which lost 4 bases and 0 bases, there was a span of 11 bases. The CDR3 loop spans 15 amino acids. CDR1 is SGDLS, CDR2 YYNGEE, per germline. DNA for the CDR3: TGTGCCAGCAGCCACGATCATACCTCTGGAAACACCATATATTTT. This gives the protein CASSHDHTSGNTIYF.

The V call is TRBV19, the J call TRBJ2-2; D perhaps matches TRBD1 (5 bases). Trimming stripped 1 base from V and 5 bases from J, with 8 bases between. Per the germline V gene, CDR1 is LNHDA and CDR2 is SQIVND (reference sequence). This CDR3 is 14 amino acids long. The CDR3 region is CASSIGRATGELFF. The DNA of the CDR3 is TGTGCCAGTAGTATAGGCAGGGCAACCGGGGAGCTGTTTTTT.

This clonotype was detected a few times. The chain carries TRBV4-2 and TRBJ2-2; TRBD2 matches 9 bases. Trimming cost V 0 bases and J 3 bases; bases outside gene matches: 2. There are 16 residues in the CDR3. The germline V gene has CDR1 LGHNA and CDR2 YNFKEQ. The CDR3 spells CASSQEIAGDTGELFF. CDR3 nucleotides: TGTGCCAGCAGCCAAGAAATAGCGGGGGACACCGGGGAGCTGTTTTTT.

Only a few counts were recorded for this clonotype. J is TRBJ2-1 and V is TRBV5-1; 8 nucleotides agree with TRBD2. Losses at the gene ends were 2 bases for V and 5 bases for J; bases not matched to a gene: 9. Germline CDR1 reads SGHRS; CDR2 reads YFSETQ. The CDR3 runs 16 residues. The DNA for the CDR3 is TGCGCCAGCAGCTTTGGCACGGGGGGGCTAAACAATGAGCAGTTCTTC. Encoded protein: CASSFGTGGLNNEQFF.

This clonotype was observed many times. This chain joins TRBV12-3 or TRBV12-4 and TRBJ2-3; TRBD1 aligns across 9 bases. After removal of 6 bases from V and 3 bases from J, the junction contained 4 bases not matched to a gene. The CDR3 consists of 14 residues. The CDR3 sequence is CASSPDRGTDTQYF. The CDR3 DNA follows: TGTGCCAGCAGCCCAGACAGGGGGACAGATACGCAGTATTTT.

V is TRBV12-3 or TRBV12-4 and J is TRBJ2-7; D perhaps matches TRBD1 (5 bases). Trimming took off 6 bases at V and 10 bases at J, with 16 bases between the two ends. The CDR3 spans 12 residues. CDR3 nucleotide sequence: TGTGCCAGCAGCGACAGATCGAAGAGACAGTACGTC. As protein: CASSDRSKRQYV.

This CDR3 reads CASSLAGFRETQYF. In nucleotides, the CDR3 is TGTGCCAGCAGTTTAGCGGGGTTCCGGGAGACCCAGTACTTC. V usage is TRBV12-3 or TRBV12-4 and J usage is TRBJ2-5, with no clear D. Between the trimmed V and J ends, which lost 0 bases and 5 bases, there was a span of 10 bases. The length of the CDR3 is 14 residues.

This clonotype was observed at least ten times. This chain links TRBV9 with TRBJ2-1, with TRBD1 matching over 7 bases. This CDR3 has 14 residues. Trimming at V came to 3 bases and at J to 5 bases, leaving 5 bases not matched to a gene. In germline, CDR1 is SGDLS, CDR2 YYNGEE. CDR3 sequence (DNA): TGTGCCAGCAGCGACCCCGGGACAGACAATGAGCAGTTCTTC. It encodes CASSDPGTDNEQFF.

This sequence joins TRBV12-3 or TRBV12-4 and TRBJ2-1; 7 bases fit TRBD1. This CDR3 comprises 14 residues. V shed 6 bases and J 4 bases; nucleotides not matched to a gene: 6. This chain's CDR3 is CASRRQGQYNEQFF. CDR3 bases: TGTGCCAGCAGACGACAGGGTCAATACAATGAGCAGTTCTTC.

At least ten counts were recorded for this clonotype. The CDR3 is CASSYDAPGQPSWGYEQYV. CDR3 coding DNA: TGTGCCAGCAGTTACGACGCTCCGGGACAGCCGTCATGGGGTTACGAGCAGTACGTC. V and J are TRBV6-6 and TRBJ2-7; TRBD1 matches 7 bases. The V and J ends lost 2 bases and 4 bases, in that order; junction bases with no gene match: 20. The V gene's germline CDR1 is MNHNY and CDR2 SVGAGI (reference sequence). The CDR3 extends over 19 amino acids.

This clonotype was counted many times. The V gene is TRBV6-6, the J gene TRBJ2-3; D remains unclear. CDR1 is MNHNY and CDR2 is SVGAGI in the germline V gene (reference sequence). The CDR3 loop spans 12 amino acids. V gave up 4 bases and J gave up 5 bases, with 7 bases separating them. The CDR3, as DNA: TGTGCCAGCAGTTTAGTGGTAGATACGCAGTATTTT. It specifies CASSLVVDTQYF.

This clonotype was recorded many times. The CDR3 sequence is CASSYSVTGFGYEQYF. The CDR3 DNA follows: TGTGCCAGCAGTTACTCGGTAACAGGGTTTGGCTACGAGCAGTACTTC. The chain uses TRBV6-6 and TRBJ2-7; TRBD1 might be the D (6 bases). The germline V and J ends were trimmed by 0 bases and 3 bases, with 15 bases remaining between them. Germline lookup yields CDR1 MNHNY and CDR2 SVGAGI (reference sequence). This CDR3 has 16 residues.

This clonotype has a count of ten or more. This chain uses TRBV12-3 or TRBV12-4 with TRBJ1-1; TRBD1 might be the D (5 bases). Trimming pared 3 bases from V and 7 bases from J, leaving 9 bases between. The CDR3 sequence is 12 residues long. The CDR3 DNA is TGTGCCAGCAGTTTTTCGGGGGGTGAAGCTTTCTTT. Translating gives CASSFSGGEAFF.

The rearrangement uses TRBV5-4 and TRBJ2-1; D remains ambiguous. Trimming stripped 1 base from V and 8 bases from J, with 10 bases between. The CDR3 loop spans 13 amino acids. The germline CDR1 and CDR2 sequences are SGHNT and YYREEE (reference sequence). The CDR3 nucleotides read TGTGCCAGCAGCTTGAAATCGGAAGATGAGCAGTTCTTC. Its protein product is CASSLKSEDEQFF.

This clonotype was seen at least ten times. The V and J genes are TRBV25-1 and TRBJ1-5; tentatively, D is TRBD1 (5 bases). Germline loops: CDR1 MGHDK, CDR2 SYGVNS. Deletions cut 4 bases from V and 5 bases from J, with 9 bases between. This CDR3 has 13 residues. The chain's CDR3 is CASSAGNDQPQHF. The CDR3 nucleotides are TGTGCCAGCAGTGCAGGGAACGATCAGCCCCAGCATTTT.

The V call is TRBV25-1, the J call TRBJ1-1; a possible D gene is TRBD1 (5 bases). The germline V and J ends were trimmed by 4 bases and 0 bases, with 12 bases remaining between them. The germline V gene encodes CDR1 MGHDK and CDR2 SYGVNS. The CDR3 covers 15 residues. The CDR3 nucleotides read TGTGCCAGCAGTGGGACACCCAGAATGAACACTGAAGCTTTCTTT. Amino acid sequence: CASSGTPRMNTEAFF. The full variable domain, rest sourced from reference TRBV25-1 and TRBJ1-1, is EADIYQTPRYLVIGTGKKITLECSQTMGHDKMYWYQQDPGMELHLIHYSYGVNSTEKGDLSSESTVSRIRTEHFPLTLESARPSHTSQYLCASSGTPRMNTEAFFGQGTRLTVV.

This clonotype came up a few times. CDR3 DNA: TGCAGTGCTAGGAGAGCGACAGACAGCAATCAGCCCCAGCATTTT. The encoded protein is CSARRATDSNQPQHF. The chain employs TRBV20-1 and TRBJ1-5; weak D call: TRBD1 (5 bases). Germline-derived CDR1 and CDR2 are DFQATT and SNEGSKA (reference sequence). The CDR3 loop spans 15 amino acids. V gave up 3 bases and J gave up 1 base, with 13 bases separating them.

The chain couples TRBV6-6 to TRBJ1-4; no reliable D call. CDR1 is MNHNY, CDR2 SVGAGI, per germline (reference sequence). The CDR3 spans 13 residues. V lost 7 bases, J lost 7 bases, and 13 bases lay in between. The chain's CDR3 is CASTSSYGEKLFF. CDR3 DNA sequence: TGTGCCAGCACTTCTTCATATGGTGAAAAACTGTTTTTT.

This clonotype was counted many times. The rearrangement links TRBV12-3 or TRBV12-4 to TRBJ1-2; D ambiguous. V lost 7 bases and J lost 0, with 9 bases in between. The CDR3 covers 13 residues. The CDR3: CASTVVANYGYTF. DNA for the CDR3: TGTGCCAGCACTGTGGTTGCTAACTATGGCTACACCTTC.

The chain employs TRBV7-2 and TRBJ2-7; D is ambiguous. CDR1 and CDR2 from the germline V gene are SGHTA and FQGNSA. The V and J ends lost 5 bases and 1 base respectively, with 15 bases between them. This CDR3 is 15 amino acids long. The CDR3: CASSPTGPKSYEQYF. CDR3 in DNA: TGTGCCAGCAGCCCTACCGGGCCGAAATCCTACGAGCAGTACTTC.

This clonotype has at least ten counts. CDR3 region: CASSHGTGGNEKLFF. CDR3 coding DNA: TGCGCCAGCAGCCACGGGACAGGCGGAAATGAAAAACTGTTTTTT. This sequence joins TRBV4-3 and TRBJ1-4; the match to TRBD1 covers 8 bases. The CDR3 extends over 15 amino acids. The germline gives CDR1 LGHNA, CDR2 YSLEER. Losses at the gene ends were 3 bases for V and 5 bases for J; bases not matched to a gene: 5.